The 26 T cell receptor beta chains in this list originate from one sample, sequenced in a study of cytomegalovirus exposure and HLA in healthy donors. PCR primers comprised 60 Vbeta and 13 Jbeta primers. The repertoire was sequenced with immunoSEQ multiplex PCR; TCRdb's copy has only in-frame clones and lacks some. This sample carries 150,000 to 200,000 clones, around 79% of them seen once, and the ten largest clones take less than 0.65%. Material: PBMCs. The receptors were gathered from a woman in her fifties or sixties in good health and CMV-seronegative.

The chain has TRBV18 and TRBJ2-2; D ambiguous. Germline values: CDR1 KGHSH, CDR2 LQKENI. There are 16 residues in the CDR3. V lost 3 bases and J 0 bases, leaving 11 bases between the germline ends. The CDR3 here is CASSPPGGSNTGELFF. Written as DNA, the CDR3 is TGTGCCAGCTCACCCCCTGGCGGATCGAACACCGGGGAGCTGTTTTTT.

The chain employs TRBV9 and TRBJ2-2; a possible D gene is TRBD1 (5 bases). Germline V gene data show CDR1 as SGDLS and CDR2 as YYNGEE. With 1 base removed from V and 0 bases from J, the gap between germline ends came to 13 bases. The CDR3 spans 17 residues. CDR3 protein: CASSVRGTGANTGELFF. For the CDR3, the DNA is TGTGCCAGCAGCGTAAGGGGCACAGGCGCGAACACCGGGGAGCTGTTTTTT.

CDR3 nucleotide sequence: TGCGCCAGCAGTGATGGGCAGCGGTACACCGGGGAGCTGTTTTTT. Protein product: CASSDGQRYTGELFF. The chain carries TRBV10-1 and TRBJ2-2; the D gene is possibly TRBD2 (5 bases). V gave up 3 bases and J gave up 3 bases, with 11 bases separating them. CDR3 length equals 15 residues. CDR1 and CDR2 from the germline V gene are WNHNN and SYGVQD (reference sequence).

The chain recombines TRBV27 with TRBJ1-2; 9 bases line up with TRBD1. This CDR3 contains 13 residues. The trim removed 6 bases at V and 8 bases at J, leaving 7 bases unmatched. From germline, CDR1 is MNHEY and CDR2 SMNVEV (reference sequence). CDR3 coding DNA: TGTGCCAGCAGCACGGACAGGGGTCGAGGCTACACCTTC. Amino acids: CASSTDRGRGYTF.

V gene TRBV15 combines with J gene TRBJ2-7; 8 nucleotides line up with TRBD1. Germline CDR1 is LNHNV and CDR2 is YYDKDF (reference sequence). The CDR3 loop spans 14 amino acids. After removal of 4 bases from V and 1 base from J, the junction contained 3 bases not matched to a gene. The DNA for the CDR3 is TGTGCCACCAGCACCGGACAGGGTTCCTACGAGCAGTACTTC. Protein product: CATSTGQGSYEQYF.

V gene TRBV4-3 combines with J gene TRBJ2-2; D is ambiguous. CDR3 size: 13 residues. Germline CDR1 LGHNA, CDR2 YSLEER. Trimming shortened V by 1 base and J by 5 bases, and 5 bases separated the two germline ends. CDR3 in DNA: TGCGCCAGCAGCCAAGCCAGGACCGGGGAGCTGTTTTTT. It specifies CASSQARTGELFF.

The genes are TRBV7-2 and TRBJ2-5, with 7 bases lining up with TRBD2. The CDR3 loop spans 13 amino acids. With V trimmed by 5 bases and J by 5 bases, 5 bases remained unmatched. Per the germline V gene, CDR1 is SGHTA and CDR2 is FQGNSA. CDR3 loop: CASSHGGRETQYF. The CDR3 DNA sequence: TGTGCCAGCAGCCACGGGGGGAGGGAGACCCAGTACTTC. The full variable domain, completed using reference TRBV7-2 and TRBJ2-5, is GAGVSQSPSNKVTEKGKDVELRCDPISGHTALYWYRQSLGQGLEFLIYFQGNSAPDKSGLPSDRFSAERTGGSVSTLTIQRTQQEDSAVYLCASSHGGRETQYFGPGTRLLVL.

The rearrangement joins TRBV7-2 to TRBJ1-2; 9 positions match TRBD1. Germline loops: CDR1 SGHTA, CDR2 FQGNSA. CDR3 length: 15 amino acids. V gave up 5 bases and J gave up 7 bases; unmatched junction bases: 11. The DNA for the CDR3 is TGTGCCAGCAGCCCGGGGACAGGGAACGCAGGTGGCTACACCTTC. Translated, it gives CASSPGTGNAGGYTF.

V and J are TRBV2 and TRBJ2-2, with TRBD1 identical over 10 bases. The germline V gene encodes CDR1 SNHLY and CDR2 FYNNEI. J was trimmed by 7 bases and V by 10 bases; bases with no gene match: 9. The CDR3 spans 14 residues. CDR3 residues: CATRQGAPDGELFF. The CDR3 DNA is TGTGCCACGCGACAGGGGGCGCCGGACGGGGAGCTGTTTTTT.

The chain uses TRBV27 and TRBJ2-7, with 11 bases lining up with TRBD2. V shed 6 bases, J shed 5 bases, and the junction held 6 bases outside the gene matches. Germline assignment: CDR1 MNHEY and CDR2 SMNVEV (reference sequence). The CDR3 extends over 14 amino acids. The CDR3 reads CASSLAGGLHEQYF. The DNA of the CDR3 is TGTGCCAGCAGCTTAGCGGGAGGGCTACACGAGCAGTACTTC.

The chain joins TRBV19 to TRBJ2-3; TRBD2 might be the D (6 bases). V dropped 4 bases and J dropped 6 bases, with 20 bases sitting between them. This CDR3 is built from 16 residues. Germline CDR1 and CDR2: LNHDA and SQIVND (reference sequence). In nucleotides, the CDR3 is TGTGCCAGTAGTAGCCCCGTGGGGGGTCCACTTGATACGCAGTATTTT. Encoded protein: CASSSPVGGPLDTQYF. Full variable domain (missing parts from reference TRBV19 and TRBJ2-3): DGGITQSPKYLFRKEGQNVTLSCEQNLNHDAMYWYRQDPGQGLRLIYYSQIVNDFQKGDIAEGYSVSREKKESFPLTVTSAQKNPTAFYLCASSSPVGGPLDTQYFGPGTRLTVL.

This chain links TRBV21-1 with TRBJ2-7; the table's TRBD2 call for D was not verified on the DNA. TRBV21-1 is tagged as a pseudogene. This CDR3 comprises 13 residues. CDR3 in amino acids: CASSRGGKAEQYF. The CDR3 DNA reads TGTGCCAGCAGCAGGGGGGGGAAGGCCGAGCAGTACTTC.

The chain uses TRBV28 and TRBJ2-3; TRBD2 aligns across 8 bases. The length of the CDR3 is 19 residues. J gave up 4 bases and V 4 bases, and 19 bases lay outside the gene matches. Germline V lookup: CDR1 MDHEN, CDR2 SYDVKM. CDR3 nucleotides: TGTGCCAGCAGTTCCCAGGGAGGGGGGAGCGGGAGCAGTGCAGATACGCAGTATTTT. The encoded protein is CASSSQGGGSGSSADTQYF.

The chain joins TRBV7-6 to TRBJ1-6, with D maybe TRBD1 (5 bases). The CDR3 loop spans 16 amino acids. Germline loops: CDR1 SGHVS, CDR2 FNYEAQ. V was shortened by 5 bases and J by 7 bases, with 18 bases between the two germline ends. The CDR3 coding sequence is TGTGCCAGCAGCCCCGAGGCCTCAGGGCCGAATTCACCCCTCCACTTT. It yields the protein CASSPEASGPNSPLHF. The whole variable domain, remainder taken from reference TRBV7-6 and TRBJ1-6, is GAGVSQSPRYKVTKRGQDVALRCDPISGHVSLYWYRQALGQGPEFLTYFNYEAQQDKSGLPNDRFSAERPEGSISTLTIQRTEQRDSAMYRCASSPEASGPNSPLHFGNGTRLTVT.

The CDR3 loop reads CASSRQGSNYGYTF. The CDR3 DNA reads TGTGCCAGCAGCAGACAGGGTTCTAACTATGGCTACACCTTC. The chain uses TRBV28 and TRBJ1-2; 7 bases line up with TRBD1. The CDR3 has 14 residues. The germline V gene encodes CDR1 MDHEN and CDR2 SYDVKM. V trimming: 6 bases; J trimming: 0 bases; junction bases outside the gene matches: 4.

The gene calls are TRBV27 and TRBJ1-2; 9 bases match TRBD1. CDR1 MNHEY and CDR2 SMNVEV come from the germline V gene (reference sequence). The trim removed 6 bases at V and 7 bases at J, leaving 9 bases unmatched. The CDR3 contains 14 residues. DNA of the CDR3: TGTGCCAGCAGCTACCGGGACAGGGTATCTGGCTACACCTTC. Residues: CASSYRDRVSGYTF.

The chain is built from TRBV5-1 and TRBJ2-1; D is possibly TRBD1 (5 bases). Per the germline V gene, CDR1 is SGHRS and CDR2 is YFSETQ. The CDR3 runs 14 residues. Trimming left V 0 bases short and J 7 bases short, with 11 bases between. CDR3 protein: CASSLVAGKNEQFF. DNA for the CDR3: TGCGCCAGCAGCTTGGTTGCAGGGAAGAATGAGCAGTTCTTC. Complete variable domain (other parts from reference TRBV5-1 and TRBJ2-1): KAGVTQTPRYLIKTRGQQVTLSCSPISGHRSVSWYQQTPGQGLQFLFEYFSETQRNKGNFPGRFSGRQFSNSRSEMNVSTLELGDSALYLCASSLVAGKNEQFFGPGTRLTVL.

This chain connects TRBV6-6 to TRBJ1-6, with a possible D match to TRBD1 (6 bases). This CDR3 has 16 amino acids. Trimming took 5 bases from V and 7 from J, leaving 18 bases between them. Germline V gene lookup returns CDR1 MNHNY and CDR2 SVGAGI (reference sequence). CDR3 loop: CASSTNDGGTNSPLHF. The CDR3 nucleotides read TGTGCCAGCAGTACGAACGACGGGGGGACAAATTCACCCCTCCACTTT.

This chain links TRBV11-1 with TRBJ2-5; D gene unclear. This CDR3 region has 15 residues. The V and J ends lost 1 base and 0 bases respectively, with 9 bases between them. Germline V CDR1 and CDR2: SGHAT, FQDESV (reference sequence). CDR3 protein: CASSLGSSNQETQYF. As DNA, the CDR3 is TGTGCCAGCAGCTTAGGTTCCAGTAACCAAGAGACCCAGTACTTC.

This chain uses TRBV11-3 with TRBJ2-7; weak D call: TRBD1 (6 bases). CDR1 and CDR2 from the germline V gene are SGHNT and YENEEA. The CDR3 is made up of 12 amino acids. V shed 2 bases and J shed 7 bases, with 9 bases lying between them. CDR3: CASSLQGGEQYF. The CDR3 region has the DNA TGTGCCAGCAGCTTACAAGGGGGTGAGCAGTACTTC.

The table lists this clone with a count of one. The rearrangement uses TRBV28 and TRBJ2-3; tentatively, D is TRBD1 (6 bases). Trimming pared 5 bases from V and 1 base from J, leaving 16 bases between. This CDR3 contains 16 residues. The germline CDR1 and CDR2 sequences are MDHEN and SYDVKM. In nucleotides, the CDR3 is TGTGCCAGCAGTCCTGGACTCGAGGGGGGCACAGATACGCAGTATTTT. Translating gives CASSPGLEGGTDTQYF.

V usage is TRBV6-6 and J usage is TRBJ1-4, with TRBD1 as a possible D gene (6 bases). The CDR3 totals 14 residues. V was clipped by 5 bases and J by 5 bases, with 12 bases between them. Germline values: CDR1 MNHNY, CDR2 SVGAGI (reference sequence). CDR3 amino acids: CASSPRGPNEKLFF. In nucleotides, the CDR3 is TGTGCCAGCAGTCCCAGGGGACCCAATGAAAAACTGTTTTTT.

This sequence joins TRBV5-4 and TRBJ1-2; 7 bases agree with TRBD1. The CDR3 sequence is 15 residues long. Germline V CDR1 and CDR2: SGHNT, YYREEE (reference sequence). V gave up 0 bases and J gave up 4 bases; unmatched junction bases: 6. The CDR3: CASSLGTQGGYGYTF. The CDR3 coding sequence is TGTGCCAGCAGCTTGGGAACTCAGGGGGGCTATGGCTACACCTTC.

This clone appeared a single time. This chain uses TRBV18 with TRBJ2-7, with a tentative D call TRBD1 (5 bases). V dropped 2 bases and J dropped 2 bases, with 13 bases sitting between them. This CDR3 is 15 amino acids long. In germline, CDR1 is KGHSH, CDR2 LQKENI. The CDR3 coding sequence is TGTGCCAGCTCACCAAGGGGTGAGGAACCCTACGAGCAGTACTTC. This gives the protein CASSPRGEEPYEQYF. The full variable domain, rest sourced from reference TRBV18 and TRBJ2-7, is NAGVMQNPRHLVRRRGQEARLRCSPMKGHSHVYWYRQLPEEGLKFMVYLQKENIIDESGMPKERFSAEFPKEGPSILRIQQVVRGDSAAYFCASSPRGEEPYEQYFGPGTRLTVT.

The chain links TRBV5-1 to TRBJ1-1; 7 nucleotides match TRBD1. Trimming at V came to 2 bases and at J to 0 bases, leaving 4 bases not matched to a gene. Per germline, CDR1 SGHRS and CDR2 YFSETQ. The CDR3 has 15 residues. CDR3 nucleotide sequence: TGCGCCAGCAGCTTATGGGACAGCTTGAACACTGAAGCTTTCTTT. Amino acid sequence: CASSLWDSLNTEAFF.

This chain connects TRBV5-1 to TRBJ2-3; 11 bases agree with TRBD1. The V segment lost 4 bases and the J segment 2 bases; nucleotides outside the gene matches: 3. This CDR3 spans 15 amino acids. Germline assignment: CDR1 SGHRS and CDR2 YFSETQ. This chain's CDR3 is CASSQDRGLTDTQYF. Here the CDR3 DNA reads TGCGCCAGCAGCCAGGACAGGGGGCTCACAGATACGCAGTATTTT.